Below, one T cell receptor (beta chain) is given with its context. What it binds is unknown. This specimen comes from a study of lymphopenia after photon versus proton radiotherapy. Study-level results: After the lymphocyte nadir, photon-treated repertoires showed oligoclonal expansion, especially of CD8+ Temra cells.

The CDR3 consists of 15 residues. The germline V gene has CDR1 KGHSH and CDR2 LQKENI. V shed 0 bases and J 4 bases; nucleotides not matched to a gene: 5. Method: immunoSEQ multiplex PCR; TCRdb's copy keeps in-frame clones and lacks some. The data show around 62,000 clones, 65% to 85% seen once. Sequences were derived from peripheral blood, sampled from a patient treated with proton-based radiotherapy. The TCR was taken from a man in his fifties or sixties with pancreatic cancer. The V and J genes are TRBV18 and TRBJ2-5, with 7 bases matching TRBD1. CDR3 sequence reads: CASSPPGTETETQYF. The CDR3, as DNA: TGTGCCAGCTCACCACCCGGGACAGAGACAGAGACCCAGTACTTC.